Listed here are 10 T cell receptor beta chains from one sample, sequenced in a study of post-analysis software for immune sequencing data. Study results and caveats: About five TRBV segments were more frequent in patients than controls; TRBV5-6, TRBV5-1 and TRBV20-1 belonged to this group.

Unique molecular identifiers tagged the TCR beta cDNA libraries. TCRdb recomputed calls from the PCR reads with MiXCR, one row per CDR3 protein. This sample has 550,000 to 700,000 distinct CDR3 sequences; about 40% occur once, and the top ten carry over 1.5%. Their antigen targets remain unknown. Sequencing was done on a sample of blood. The receptors shown here come from a girl aged 5 to 17 with multiple sclerosis.

The chain is built from TRBV5-1 and TRBJ2-4, with D possibly being TRBD2 (7 bases). The CDR3 sequence is 19 residues long. Germline lookup yields CDR1 SGHRS and CDR2 YFSETQ. V gave up 4 bases and J gave up 0 bases, with 23 bases separating them. CDR3 sequence reads: CASSPRGGGAVLAKNIQYF. CDR3 bases: TGCGCCAGCAGCCCCCGAGGGGGGGGGGCCGTGCTAGCCAAAAACATTCAGTACTTC.

A single count supports this clonotype. The chain is built from TRBV15 and TRBJ2-1; D is unresolved. The V end lost 3 bases, the J end lost 9 bases, and 9 bases lay between the germline ends. CDR1 and CDR2 (germline): LNHNV, YYDKDF (reference sequence). The CDR3 runs 12 residues. The CDR3 DNA sequence: TGTGCCACCAGCAGCTGGGCTAGTGAGCAGTTCTTC. Its protein product is CATSSWASEQFF.

The V and J genes are TRBV20-1 and TRBJ2-5, with D perhaps TRBD1 or TRBD2 (5 bases each). Trimming cost V 4 bases and J 5 bases, with 11 bases left between them. Germline V CDR1 and CDR2: DFQATT, SNEGSKA (reference sequence). The CDR3 contains 12 residues. CDR3 loop: CSAIRGQETQYF. For the CDR3, the DNA is TGCAGTGCTATCCGGGGCCAGGAGACCCAGTACTTC.

The V gene is TRBV29-1, the J gene TRBJ2-1; D remains ambiguous. Germline lookup yields CDR1 SQVTM and CDR2 ANQGSEA. Trimming removed 4 bases from V and 5 bases from J, with 15 bases in between. The length of the CDR3 is 14 residues. The CDR3 DNA sequence: TGCAGCGTTGGACAACTACTCCTAGACAATGAGCAGTTCTTC. Its protein product is CSVGQLLLDNEQFF.

The V gene is TRBV20-1, the J gene TRBJ1-4; D gene ambiguous. The V gene lost 1 base and the J gene lost 7 bases, with 4 bases spanning the gap. Germline CDR1 is DFQATT and CDR2 is SNEGSKA (reference sequence). The CDR3 loop spans 11 amino acids. DNA of the CDR3: TGCAGTGCTAGAGGGGGTGAAAAACTGTTTTTT. This gives the protein CSARGGEKLFF.

The chain employs TRBV29-1 and TRBJ1-1; D gene ambiguous. The CDR3 contains 13 residues. Germline lookup yields CDR1 SQVTM and CDR2 ANQGSEA. Trimming left V 4 bases short and J 1 base short, with 10 bases between. The CDR3 protein is CSVVRIQNTEAFF. In nucleotides, the CDR3 is TGCAGCGTTGTTAGGATCCAGAACACTGAAGCTTTCTTT.

J is TRBJ1-2 and V is TRBV29-1; D gene uncertain. Germline lookup yields CDR1 SQVTM and CDR2 ANQGSEA. The V and J ends lost 2 bases and 6 bases respectively, with 10 bases between them. This CDR3 region has 12 residues. The CDR3 loop reads CSVERDIDGYTF. The DNA of the CDR3 is TGCAGCGTTGAACGTGACATTGATGGCTACACCTTC.

The chain joins TRBV24-1 to TRBJ2-2; D is possibly TRBD1 (6 bases). V shed 7 bases and J shed 5 bases, with 13 bases lying between them. This CDR3 has 14 residues. Germline assignment: CDR1 KGHDR and CDR2 SFDVKD. CDR3 bases: TGTGCCACCAGGACCCTACAGGGAACCGGGGAGCTGTTTTTT. Translated: CATRTLQGTGELFF.

This clonotype was seen more than once but under ten times. The chain joins TRBV7-2 to TRBJ2-7, with a weak D call TRBD1 (6 bases). The germline V gene encodes CDR1 SGHTA and CDR2 FQGNSA. The germline V and J ends were trimmed by 4 bases and 5 bases, with 9 bases remaining between them. The CDR3 runs 12 residues. The CDR3 coding sequence is TGTGCCAGCAGCTGGCAGGGGAACGAGCAGTACTTC. The encoded protein is CASSWQGNEQYF.

V is TRBV5-1 and J is TRBJ2-5, with 8 bases that match TRBD2. V was pared by 0 bases and J by 11 bases, with 12 bases of the junction left unmatched. Germline lookup yields CDR1 SGHRS and CDR2 YFSETQ. This CDR3 has 15 residues. The CDR3 protein is CASSLGSSGYNEQYF. The CDR3 DNA sequence: TGCGCCAGCAGCTTGGGTTCTAGCGGGTACAATGAGCAGTACTTC.